Presented here are 12 T cell receptor beta chains from one specimen sequenced in a study of T-cell reconstitution after alpha-beta-depleted transplantation in children. Molecular barcoding with unique molecular identifiers was used for the TCRbeta library. TCRdb ran MiXCR on the PCR reads and lists one entry per CDR3 protein. The sample holds hundreds of thousands of distinct CDR3 sequences, roughly 15% seen once. The source material was PBMCs from the stem cell graft donor, sampled from the stem cell graft. The receptors shown here come from a human donor who donated a stem cell graft to a child with acute myeloid leukemia.

A few counts support this clonotype. The chain combines TRBV27 with TRBJ1-5; a possible D gene is TRBD1 (5 bases). V was cut by 8 bases and J by 7 bases, with 6 bases left in between. The germline CDR1 and CDR2 sequences are MNHEY and SMNVEV (reference sequence). This CDR3 region has 10 residues. CDR3 sequence reads: CASGAQPQHF. The CDR3 region has the DNA TGTGCCAGCGGGGCGCAGCCCCAGCATTTT.

Only one count was recorded for this clonotype. This chain uses TRBV25-1 with TRBJ2-7; 8 nucleotides match TRBD1. The V gene's germline CDR1 is MGHDK and CDR2 SYGVNS. With V trimmed by 6 bases and J by 4 bases, 5 bases remained unmatched. The CDR3 is 13 amino acids. This CDR3 is CASRETGVYEQYF. The CDR3 DNA sequence: TGTGCCAGCAGGGAGACAGGGGTGTACGAGCAGTACTTC.

This clonotype came up many times. The chain couples TRBV20-1 to TRBJ2-1; D tentatively fits TRBD1 or TRBD2 (5 bases each). The germline V gene encodes CDR1 DFQATT and CDR2 SNEGSKA (reference sequence). Trimming removed 0 bases from V and 8 bases from J, with 20 bases in between. The CDR3 spans 16 residues. The CDR3 sequence: CSARDEGLGRRDEQFF. The CDR3 region has the DNA TGCAGTGCTAGAGATGAGGGGCTCGGACGGCGGGATGAGCAGTTCTTC.

This chain uses TRBV11-2 with TRBJ1-1; D perhaps matches TRBD1 (5 bases). Germline V lookup: CDR1 SGHAT, CDR2 FQNNGV. The CDR3 sequence is 18 residues long. V lost 7 bases and J 0 bases, leaving 24 bases between the germline ends. The CDR3: CASTLSPEKGTLNTEAFF. DNA of the CDR3: TGTGCCAGCACCCTTTCCCCGGAGAAGGGGACCCTGAACACTGAAGCTTTCTTT.

The table lists this clonotype with many counts. This sequence joins TRBV20-1 and TRBJ1-2; maybe TRBD1 (6 bases). V gave up 2 bases and J gave up 4 bases, with 11 bases separating them. This CDR3 is 13 amino acids long. CDR1 is DFQATT, CDR2 SNEGSKA, per germline (reference sequence). For the CDR3, the DNA is TGCAGTGCTAGAATGGGGGCCCCCTATGGCTACACCTTC. It translates to CSARMGAPYGYTF.

The chain couples TRBV6-5 to TRBJ1-5, with D unclear. The V and J ends lost 4 bases and 3 bases respectively, with 22 bases between them. This CDR3 has 18 residues. Per the germline V gene, CDR1 is MNHEY and CDR2 is SVGAGI. CDR3 nucleotides: TGTGCCAGCAGTTCCGCTACTAGGCGCCCCATCCCCAATCAGCCCCAGCATTTT. Amino acids: CASSSATRRPIPNQPQHF.

The rearrangement joins TRBV7-2 to TRBJ1-6, with 7 nucleotides matching TRBD1. CDR3 size: 16 residues. The germline V gene has CDR1 SGHTA and CDR2 FQGNSA. The junction had 8 bases not matched to a gene; V was cut back by 2 bases and J by 7 bases. CDR3 amino acids: CASSLREGARNSPLHF. CDR3 bases: TGTGCCAGCAGCTTAAGGGAGGGGGCAAGGAATTCACCCCTCCACTTT.

A few counts support this clonotype. The CDR3 protein is CSASLVSGANVLTF. The CDR3 DNA reads as TGCAGTGCTAGCCTTGTCTCTGGGGCCAACGTCCTGACTTTC. The chain combines TRBV20-1 with TRBJ2-6; D gene uncertain. CDR1 and CDR2 from the germline V gene are DFQATT and SNEGSKA (reference sequence). The germline V and J ends were trimmed by 3 bases and 0 bases, with 6 bases remaining between them. The CDR3 is 14 amino acids.

This clonotype came up once. Here the CDR3 reads CASSQLRDRRNSPLHF. For the CDR3, the DNA is TGCGCCAGCAGCCAGCTCCGGGACAGAAGGAATTCACCCCTCCACTTT. The chain uses TRBV4-1 and TRBJ1-6; TRBD1 agrees at 7 bases. The trim removed 3 bases at V and 7 bases at J, leaving 9 bases unmatched. This CDR3 comprises 16 residues. Per germline, CDR1 MGHRA and CDR2 YSYEKL.

Many counts were recorded for this clonotype. The J gene is TRBJ1-1, the V gene TRBV6-1; TRBD1 matches 9 bases. The CDR3 is 15 amino acids. The V gene's germline CDR1 is MNHNS and CDR2 SASEGT. V trimming: 4 bases; J trimming: 3 bases; junction bases outside the gene matches: 6. The CDR3 reads CASSAVTGGDTEAFF. CDR3 sequence (DNA): TGTGCCAGCAGTGCTGTGACAGGGGGTGACACTGAAGCTTTCTTT.

Worth noting for this clonotype: This may come from a read error, since a much larger clone is one base off. The gene calls are TRBV7-2 and TRBJ2-7; 10 bases align to TRBD2. CDR1 and CDR2 from the germline V gene are SGHTA and FQGNSA. J lost 2 bases, V lost 5 bases, and 9 bases had no gene match. This CDR3 is 16 amino acids long. The CDR3 loop reads CASSQFLAGEPYEQYF. Here the CDR3 DNA reads TGTGCCAGCAGCCAATTCCTAGCGGGGGAGCCCTACGAGCAGTACTTC. Supplemented by reference TRBV7-2 and TRBJ2-7, the full variable domain reads GAGVSQSPSNKVTEKGKDVELRCDPISGHTALYWYRQSLGQGLEFLIYFQGNSAPDKSGLPSDRFSAERTGGSVSTLTIQRTQQEDSAVYLCASSQFLAGEPYEQYFGPGTRLTVT.

This clonotype was counted ten times or more. The V and J genes are TRBV6-5 and TRBJ1-6; TRBD1 might be the D (6 bases). The CDR3 covers 14 residues. CDR1 is MNHEY and CDR2 is SVGAGI in the germline V gene. Between the trimmed V and J ends, which lost 2 bases and 6 bases, there was a span of 8 bases. CDR3 amino acids: CASSYADSNSPLHF. CDR3 DNA sequence: TGTGCCAGCAGTTACGCGGACAGTAATTCACCCCTCCACTTT.